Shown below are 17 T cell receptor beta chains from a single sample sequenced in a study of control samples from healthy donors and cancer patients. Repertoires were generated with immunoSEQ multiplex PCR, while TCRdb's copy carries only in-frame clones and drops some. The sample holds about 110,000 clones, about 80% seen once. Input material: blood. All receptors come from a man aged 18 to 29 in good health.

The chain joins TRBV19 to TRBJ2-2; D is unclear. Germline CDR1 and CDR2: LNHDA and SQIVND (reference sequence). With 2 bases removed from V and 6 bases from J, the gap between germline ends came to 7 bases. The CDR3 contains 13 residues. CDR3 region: CASSIMLSGELFF. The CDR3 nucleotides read TGTGCCAGTAGTATAATGCTCTCCGGGGAGCTGTTTTTT.

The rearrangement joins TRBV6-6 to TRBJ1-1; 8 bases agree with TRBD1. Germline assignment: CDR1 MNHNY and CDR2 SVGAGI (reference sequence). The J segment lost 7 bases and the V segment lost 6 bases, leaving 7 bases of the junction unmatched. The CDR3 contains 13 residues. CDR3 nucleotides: TGTGCCAGCAGACCGACAGGGGTGATTGAAGCTTTCTTT. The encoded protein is CASRPTGVIEAFF.

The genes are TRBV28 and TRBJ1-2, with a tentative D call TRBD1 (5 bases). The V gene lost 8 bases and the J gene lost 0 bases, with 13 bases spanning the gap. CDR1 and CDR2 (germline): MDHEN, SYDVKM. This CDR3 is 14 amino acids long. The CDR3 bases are TGTGCCAGCTCCACCGGGGCAGCTAACTATGGCTACACCTTC. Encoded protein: CASSTGAANYGYTF.

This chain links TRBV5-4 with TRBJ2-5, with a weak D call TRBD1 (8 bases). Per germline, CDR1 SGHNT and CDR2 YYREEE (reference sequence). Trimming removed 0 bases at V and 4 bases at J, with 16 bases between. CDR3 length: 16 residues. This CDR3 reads CASSLAGGDRRETQYF. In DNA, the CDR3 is TGTGCCAGCAGCTTGGCTGGGGGGGACAGGAGAGAGACCCAGTACTTC.

The CDR3 region is CASSAPDREAEQYV. CDR3 DNA sequence: TGTGCCAGCAGCGCCCCGGACAGGGAGGCCGAGCAGTACGTC. The gene calls are TRBV9 and TRBJ2-7, with 8 nucleotides matching TRBD1. V lost 3 bases to trimming and J lost 6 bases; unmatched junction nucleotides: 8. Germline V gene data show CDR1 as SGDLS and CDR2 as YYNGEE. This CDR3 has 14 amino acids.

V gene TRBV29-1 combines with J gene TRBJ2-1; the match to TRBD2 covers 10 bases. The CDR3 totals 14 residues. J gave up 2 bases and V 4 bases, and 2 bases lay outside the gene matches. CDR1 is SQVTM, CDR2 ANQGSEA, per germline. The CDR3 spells CSVVSGGAYNEQFF. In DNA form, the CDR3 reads TGCAGCGTTGTGAGCGGGGGGGCCTACAATGAGCAGTTCTTC.

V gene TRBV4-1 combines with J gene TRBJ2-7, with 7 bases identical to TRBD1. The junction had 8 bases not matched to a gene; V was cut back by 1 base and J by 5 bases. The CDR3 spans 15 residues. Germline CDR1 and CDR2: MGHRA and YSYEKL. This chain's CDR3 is CASSQVQGDLDEQYF. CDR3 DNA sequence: TGCGCCAGCAGCCAAGTTCAGGGGGACCTGGACGAGCAGTACTTC.

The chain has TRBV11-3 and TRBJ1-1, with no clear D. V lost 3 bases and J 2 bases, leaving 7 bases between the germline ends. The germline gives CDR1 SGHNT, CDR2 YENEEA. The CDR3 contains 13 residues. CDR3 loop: CASSFARNTEAFF. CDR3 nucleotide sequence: TGTGCCAGCAGCTTCGCCAGAAACACTGAAGCTTTCTTT. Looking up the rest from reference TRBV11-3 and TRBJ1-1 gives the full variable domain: EAGVVQSPRYKIIEKKQPVAFWCNPISGHNTLYWYLQNLGQGPELLIRYENEEAVDDSQLPKDRFSAERLKGVDSTLKIQPAELGDSAVYLCASSFARNTEAFFGQGTRLTVV.

The CDR3 coding sequence is TGTGCCAGCAGCTTTCAGGGGCGAGAGACCCAGTACTTC. The encoded protein is CASSFQGRETQYF. The chain joins TRBV7-9 to TRBJ2-5, with D possibly being TRBD1 (6 bases). The length of the CDR3 is 13 residues. Germline CDR1 is SEHNR and CDR2 is FQNEAQ (reference sequence). Trimming pared 3 bases from V and 4 bases from J, leaving 9 bases between.

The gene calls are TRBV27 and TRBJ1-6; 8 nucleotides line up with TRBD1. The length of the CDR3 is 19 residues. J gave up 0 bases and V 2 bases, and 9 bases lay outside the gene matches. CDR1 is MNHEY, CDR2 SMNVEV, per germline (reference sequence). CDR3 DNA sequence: TGTGCCAGCAGTTTACTCCGGACAGGGACCAACTCCTATAATTCACCCCTCCACTTT. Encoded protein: CASSLLRTGTNSYNSPLHF.

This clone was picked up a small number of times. In nucleotides, the CDR3 is TGTGCCAGCAGTCCTCGACAGATTTCGTCACCCCTCCACTTT. Translated, it gives CASSPRQISSPLHF. V and J are TRBV2 and TRBJ1-6; TRBD1 might be the D (5 bases). V lost 5 bases and J lost 10, with 15 bases in between. The CDR3 extends over 14 amino acids. Germline V gene lookup returns CDR1 SNHLY and CDR2 FYNNEI.

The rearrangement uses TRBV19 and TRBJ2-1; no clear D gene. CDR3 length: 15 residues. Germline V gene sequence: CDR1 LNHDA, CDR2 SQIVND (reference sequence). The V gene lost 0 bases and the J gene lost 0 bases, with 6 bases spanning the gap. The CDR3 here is CASSIDAGSYNEQFF. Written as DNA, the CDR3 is TGTGCCAGTAGTATAGACGCCGGCTCCTACAATGAGCAGTTCTTC. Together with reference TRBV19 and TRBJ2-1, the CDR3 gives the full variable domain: DGGITQSPKYLFRKEGQNVTLSCEQNLNHDAMYWYRQDPGQGLRLIYYSQIVNDFQKGDIAEGYSVSREKKESFPLTVTSAQKNPTAFYLCASSIDAGSYNEQFFGPGTRLTVL.

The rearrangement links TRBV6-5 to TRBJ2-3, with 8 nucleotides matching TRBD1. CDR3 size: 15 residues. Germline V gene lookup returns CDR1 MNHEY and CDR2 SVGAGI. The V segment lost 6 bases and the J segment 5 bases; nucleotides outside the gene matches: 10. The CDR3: CASSPGQDLRDTQYF. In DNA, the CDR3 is TGTGCCAGCAGCCCGGGACAGGACCTGAGAGATACGCAGTATTTT.

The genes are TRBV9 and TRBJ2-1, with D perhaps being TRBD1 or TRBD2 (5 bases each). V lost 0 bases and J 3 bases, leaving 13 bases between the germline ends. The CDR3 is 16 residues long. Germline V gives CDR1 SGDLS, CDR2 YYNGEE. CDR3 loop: CASSVVEGTLYNEQFF. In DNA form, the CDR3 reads TGTGCCAGCAGCGTAGTTGAAGGGACCCTCTACAATGAGCAGTTCTTC.

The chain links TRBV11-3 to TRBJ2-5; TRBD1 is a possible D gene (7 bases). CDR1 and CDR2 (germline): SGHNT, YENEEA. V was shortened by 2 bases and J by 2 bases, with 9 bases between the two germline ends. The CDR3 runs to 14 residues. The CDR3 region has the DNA TGTGCCAGCAGCTTACAGGGGGGTCAAGAGACCCAGTACTTC. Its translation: CASSLQGGQETQYF.

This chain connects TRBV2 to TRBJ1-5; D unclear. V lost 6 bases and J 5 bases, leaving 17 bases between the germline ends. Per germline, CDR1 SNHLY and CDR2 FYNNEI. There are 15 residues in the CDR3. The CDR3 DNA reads TGTGCCAGCAGGCCAGACGGGGAGGAAGATCAGCCCCAGCATTTT. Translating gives CASRPDGEEDQPQHF. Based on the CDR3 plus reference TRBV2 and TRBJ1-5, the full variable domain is EPEVTQTPSHQVTQMGQEVILRCVPISNHLYFYWYRQILGQKVEFLVSFYNNEISEKSEIFDDQFSVERPDGSNFTLKIRSTKLEDSAMYFCASRPDGEEDQPQHFGDGTRLSIL.

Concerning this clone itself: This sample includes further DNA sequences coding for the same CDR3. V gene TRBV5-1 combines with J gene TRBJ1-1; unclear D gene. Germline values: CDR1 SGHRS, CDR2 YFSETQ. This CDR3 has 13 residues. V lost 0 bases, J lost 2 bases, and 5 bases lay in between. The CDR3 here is CASSLGRNTEAFF. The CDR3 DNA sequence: TGCGCCAGCAGCTTGGGCAGAAACACTGAAGCTTTCTTT.